The following is a TCR beta chain sequence with its context. The CDR3 is 11 residues long. Germline CDR1 DFQATT, CDR2 SNEGSKA (reference sequence). V gave up 5 bases and J gave up 10 bases, with 12 bases separating them. These data originate in a study of OX40 agonist ivuxolimab in advanced cancers. On the study more broadly: Every patient in dose escalation had hepatocellular carcinoma, melanoma, renal cell or head and neck cancer.

Excluded were patients having autoimmune disease history or systemic immunosuppression. Using immunoSEQ multiplex PCR, the repertoire was profiled, and TCRdb retains in-frame clones only, with some absent. The sample includes fewer than 90,000 clones, 65% to 90% of them seen just once. The chain couples TRBV20-1 to TRBJ1-5; TRBD1 is a possible D gene (6 bases). The starting material was CD4+ or CD8+ T cells sorted from blood, obtained in a trial of the OX40 agonist ivuxolimab. The source of this sequence is an adult with an advanced solid tumor such as melanoma, head and neck, liver or kidney cancer. In nucleotides, the CDR3 is TGCAGTGCTGTACAGGGAGGCCCCCAGCATTTT. Amino acid sequence: CSAVQGGPQHF.